These T cell receptor beta chains were read from a single sample in a study of OX40 agonist ivuxolimab in advanced cancers. This table comes from immunoSEQ multiplex PCR, and its TCRdb copy is limited to in-frame clones, with some not included. The table records about 32,000 clones, under 90% of them present only once. This material consisted of CD4+ or CD8+ T cells sorted from blood, taken in a trial of the OX40 agonist ivuxolimab. The receptors were gathered from an adult with an advanced solid tumor such as melanoma, head and neck, liver or kidney cancer. Each CDR3 is given with its conserved first and last residue. D genes are given only for firm matches. Clone size appears in some rows only: once, few, many, or a class for an expanded clone.

CASSLLINEQFF,TGCGCCAGCAGCTTACTAATTAATGAGCAGTTCTTC,once,NA,TRBJ2-1,TRBV5-1
CAWSVGGNYEQYF,TGTGCCTGGAGTGTTGGGGGGAACTACGAGCAGTACTTC,NA,NA,TRBJ2-7,TRBV30
CASSLKAPGPQHF,TGTGCCAGCAGCTTAAAAGCTCCAGGGCCCCAGCATTTT,NA,NA,TRBJ1-5,TRBV5-6
CASSEEASPEGNTIYF,TGTGCCAGCAGTGAAGAGGCCAGCCCTGAGGGGAACACCATATATTTT,NA,NA,TRBJ1-3,TRBV2
CASSLMGFNTEAFF,TGTGCCAGCAGTTTAATGGGATTTAACACTGAAGCTTTCTTT,NA,NA,TRBJ1-1,TRBV27
CASETRGAADTQYF,TGTGCCAGCGAAACCCGGGGGGCAGCTGATACGCAGTATTTT,NA,NA,TRBJ2-3,TRBV11-3
CASPKKQLLSSYEQYF,TGTGCCAGCCCGAAGAAACAGCTGCTGAGCTCCTACGAGCAGTACTTC,NA,NA,TRBJ2-7,TRBV2
CASSGTVTDTQYF,TGTGCCAGCAGTGGGACAGTCACAGATACGCAGTATTTT,NA,NA,TRBJ2-3,TRBV2
CASSLVAGFAYEQYF,TGTGCCAGCAGCTTAGTAGCGGGGTTCGCCTACGAGCAGTACTTC,NA,TRBD2,TRBJ2-7,TRBV11-3
CASSLGETQYF,TGTGCCAGCAGTTTGGGTGAGACCCAGTACTTC,NA,NA,TRBJ2-5,TRBV27
CASSQVMGGLNTGELFF,TGCGCCAGCAGCCAAGTGATGGGGGGACTAAACACCGGGGAGCTGTTTTTT,NA,TRBD2,TRBJ2-2,TRBV4-1
CASSLVGAAYEQYF,TGTGCCAGCAGCTTGGTGGGGGCCGCCTACGAGCAGTACTTC,few,NA,TRBJ2-7,TRBV5-4
CASSIDSPYEQYF,TGTGCCAGTAGTATAGACTCTCCCTACGAGCAGTACTTC,NA,NA,TRBJ2-7,TRBV19
CASSFMISFRSGGERNYTF,TGTGCCAGCAGTTTTATGATCAGTTTTAGATCAGGGGGCGAAAGGAACTACACCTTC,NA,TRBD1,TRBJ1-2,TRBV28
CASISPGLAGGPTDTQYF,TGCGCCAGCATTTCGCCGGGACTAGCGGGGGGGCCCACAGATACGCAGTATTTT,few,TRBD2,TRBJ2-3,TRBV10-2
CASSLDRIPYEQYF,TGTGCCAGCAGCTTGGACAGGATCCCCTACGAGCAGTACTTC,NA,TRBD1,TRBJ2-7,TRBV7-8
CASSASGGSSYEQYF,TGTGCCAGCAGCGCCTCCGGGGGGAGCTCCTACGAGCAGTACTTC,NA,TRBD2,TRBJ2-7,TRBV9
CASGTGETEAFF,TGTGCCAGTGGGACAGGGGAGACTGAAGCTTTCTTT,NA,TRBD1,TRBJ1-1,TRBV19
CASSPVVVSTDTQYF,TGTGCCAGCAGCCCCGTAGTCGTTAGCACAGATACGCAGTATTTT,NA,NA,TRBJ2-3,TRBV7-3
CASSLEGSGIPYEQYF,TGTGCCAGTAGCTTGGAAGGTAGCGGGATACCCTACGAGCAGTACTTC,NA,TRBD2,TRBJ2-7,TRBV5-4
CASSLNREQFF,TGCGCCAGCAGCTTGAATAGGGAGCAGTTCTTC,NA,NA,TRBJ2-1,TRBV5-1
CASSWAGGNEQFF,TGTGCCAGCAGTTGGGCGGGGGGGAATGAGCAGTTCTTC,NA,TRBD2,TRBJ2-1,TRBV27
CASSSTGTSYEQYF,TGTGCCAGCAGTTCGACAGGGACTTCCTACGAGCAGTACTTC,NA,NA,TRBJ2-7,TRBV27
CASSDPGGLTGTSSYEQYF,TGTGCCAGCAGTGATCCAGGGGGCCTAACAGGGACGAGCTCCTACGAGCAGTACTTC,NA,TRBD1,TRBJ2-7,TRBV2
CASVSNTEAFF,TGTGCCAGCGTTAGTAACACTGAAGCTTTCTTT,NA,NA,TRBJ1-1,TRBV6-6
CASRGGGTEAFF,TGTGCCAGCAGAGGGGGAGGGACTGAAGCTTTCTTT,NA,NA,TRBJ1-1,TRBV6-1
CASSSGGVGNQPQHF,TGTGCCAGCAGTTCAGGGGGGGTTGGCAATCAGCCCCAGCATTTT,NA,TRBD1,TRBJ1-5,TRBV6-5
CSVEGVGEQYF,TGCAGCGTTGAGGGGGTGGGCGAGCAGTACTTC,few,NA,TRBJ2-7,TRBV29-1
CASSPWTSTDTQYF,TGTGCCAGCAGCCCTTGGACTAGCACAGATACGCAGTATTTT,once,NA,TRBJ2-3,TRBV7-9
CASSFTGQPQHF,TGTGCCAGCAGTTTCACAGGTCAGCCCCAGCATTTT,NA,NA,TRBJ1-5,TRBV27
CASGASSYNEQFF,TGTGCCAGCGGGGCTAGCTCCTACAATGAGCAGTTCTTC,NA,NA,TRBJ2-1,TRBV27
CASSQRTGWGPETQYF,TGCGCCAGCAGCCAAAGGACAGGGTGGGGGCCAGAGACCCAGTACTTC,NA,TRBD1,TRBJ2-5,TRBV4-1
CASSYAAGDGYTF,TGTGCCAGCAGTTACGCGGCAGGGGATGGCTACACCTTC,NA,NA,TRBJ1-2,TRBV6-6
CASSEAGANTEAFF,TGTGCCAGCAGTGAAGCAGGGGCGAACACTGAAGCTTTCTTT,NA,NA,TRBJ1-1,TRBV6-1
CASSLTGYSSYEQYF,TGTGCCAGCAGCTTAACGGGATATAGCTCCTACGAGCAGTACTTC,few,NA,TRBJ2-7,TRBV11-1
CATRGAGGPIDTQYF,TGCGCCACCCGTGGGGCGGGAGGGCCGATTGATACGCAGTATTTT,NA,TRBD2,TRBJ2-3,TRBV5-1
CASSLETGRYGYTF,TGCGCCAGCAGCTTGGAGACGGGGCGATATGGCTACACCTTC,NA,NA,TRBJ1-2,TRBV5-1
CASSHDNEQFF,TGTGCCAGCAGCCATGACAATGAGCAGTTCTTC,NA,NA,TRBJ2-1,TRBV7-8
CASSESSGYQETQYF,TGTGCCAGCTCCGAGTCTAGCGGGTACCAAGAGACCCAGTACTTC,NA,TRBD2,TRBJ2-5,TRBV11-3
CASYHPHPQGAGYF,TGTGCCAGCTATCACCCTCACCCGCAGGGGGCGGGATATTTT,NA,TRBD1,TRBJ2-3,TRBV6-5
CASSFLLAGGHTDTQYF,TGTGCCAGCAGCTTCCTTCTAGCGGGGGGCCACACAGATACGCAGTATTTT,few,TRBD2,TRBJ2-3,TRBV7-6
CASISLTSTDTQYF,TGTGCCAGCATCTCCTTGACTAGCACAGATACGCAGTATTTT,NA,NA,TRBJ2-3,TRBV6-5
CASSYGNGETQYF,TGTGCCAGCAGTTACGGGAATGGGGAGACCCAGTACTTC,NA,NA,TRBJ2-5,TRBV6-5
CASSERGGFSETQYF,TGTGCCAGCAGCGAGCGGGGGGGATTCTCAGAGACCCAGTACTTC,NA,TRBD2,TRBJ2-5,TRBV7-9
CSVAGLSGYTF,TGCAGCGTTGCTGGGCTCTCCGGCTACACCTTC,NA,NA,TRBJ1-2,TRBV29-1